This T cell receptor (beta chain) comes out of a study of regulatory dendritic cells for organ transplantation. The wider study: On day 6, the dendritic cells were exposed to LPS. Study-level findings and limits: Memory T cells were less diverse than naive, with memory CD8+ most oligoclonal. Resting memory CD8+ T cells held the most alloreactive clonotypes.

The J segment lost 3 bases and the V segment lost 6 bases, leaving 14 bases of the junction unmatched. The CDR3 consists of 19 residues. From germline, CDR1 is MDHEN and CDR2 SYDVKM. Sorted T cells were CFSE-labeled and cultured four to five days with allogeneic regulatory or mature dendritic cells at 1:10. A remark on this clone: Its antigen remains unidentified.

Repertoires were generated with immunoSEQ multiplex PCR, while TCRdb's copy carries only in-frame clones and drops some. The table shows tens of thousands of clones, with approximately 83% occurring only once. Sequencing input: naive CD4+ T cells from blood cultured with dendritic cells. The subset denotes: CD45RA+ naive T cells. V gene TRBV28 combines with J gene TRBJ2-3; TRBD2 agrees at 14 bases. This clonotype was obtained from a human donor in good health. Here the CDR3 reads CASSPPGLAGARGTDTQYF. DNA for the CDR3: TGTGCCAGCAGCCCACCGGGACTAGCGGGAGCGCGTGGGACAGATACGCAGTATTTT. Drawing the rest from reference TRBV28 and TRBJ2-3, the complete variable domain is DVKVTQSSRYLVKRTGEKVFLECVQDMDHENMFWYRQDPGLGLRLIYFSYDVKMKEKGDIPEGYSVSREKKERFSLILESASTNQTSMYLCASSPPGLAGARGTDTQYFGPGTRLTVL.